This entry lists 23 T cell receptor beta chains sequenced from one sample in a study of OX40 agonist ivuxolimab in advanced cancers. Method: immunoSEQ multiplex PCR; TCRdb's copy keeps in-frame clones and lacks some. The sample consists of 25,000 or so clones, roughly 71% of them appearing once. The specimen comprised CD4+ or CD8+ T cells sorted from blood, sampled in a trial of the OX40 agonist ivuxolimab. These receptor sequences come from an adult with an advanced solid tumor such as melanoma, head and neck, liver or kidney cancer.

The chain uses TRBV11-2 and TRBJ2-1, with 11 bases that match TRBD2. Germline V gives CDR1 SGHAT, CDR2 FQNNGV. V trimming: 3 bases; J trimming: 7 bases; junction bases outside the gene matches: 5. The CDR3 consists of 15 residues. CDR3 protein: CASSFTSGSWNEQFF. DNA for the CDR3: TGTGCCAGCAGCTTTACTAGCGGGAGTTGGAATGAGCAGTTCTTC.

This chain links TRBV11-3 with TRBJ2-1, with 8 bases lining up with TRBD1. The ends lost 1 base at V and 6 bases at J; junction bases unmatched: 5. The CDR3 length is 15 residues. Germline assignment: CDR1 SGHNT and CDR2 YENEEA. The CDR3 DNA reads TGTGCCAGCAGCTTAGGTAGGACAGGGAGCAATGAGCAGTTCTTC. This sequence encodes CASSLGRTGSNEQFF.

V gene TRBV5-3 combines with J gene TRBJ2-3, with TRBD2 identical over 8 bases. TRBV5-3 is an open reading frame, and its role is uncertain. Trimming removed 0 bases from V and 0 bases from J; junction bases left unmatched: 0. This CDR3 contains 15 residues. CDR3 region: CARSLGTSSTDTQYF. CDR3 in DNA: TGTGCCAGAAGCTTGGGGACTAGCAGCACAGATACGCAGTATTTT.

The gene calls are TRBV6-6 and TRBJ2-2; perhaps TRBD1 as D (5 bases). Germline V gene sequence: CDR1 MNHNY, CDR2 SVGAGI (reference sequence). CDR3 length equals 14 residues. Trimming removed 4 bases from V and 6 bases from J, with 12 bases in between. The CDR3 bases are TGTGCCAGCAGTTGGTCACAGGTGGCCGGGGAGCTGTTTTTT. Translating it yields CASSWSQVAGELFF.

V is TRBV27 and J is TRBJ2-7; possibly TRBD1 or TRBD2 for D (5 bases each). The CDR3 contains 15 residues. Trimming took 4 bases from V and 4 from J, leaving 17 bases between them. The germline gives CDR1 MNHEY, CDR2 SMNVEV (reference sequence). In nucleotides, the CDR3 is TGTGCCAGCAGTTCGCTAGCAGGGTGGAGTTACGAGCAGTACTTC. This translates into CASSSLAGWSYEQYF.

This clone was picked up a small number of times. The rearrangement joins TRBV19 to TRBJ1-1, with D possibly matching TRBD1 (6 bases). Germline V gene data show CDR1 as LNHDA and CDR2 as SQIVND (reference sequence). The CDR3 consists of 15 residues. V was pared by 4 bases and J by 8 bases, with 20 bases between. This chain's CDR3 is CASSSLNSVQGEAFF. The DNA for the CDR3 is TGTGCCAGTAGTAGCCTCAATTCCGTTCAGGGGGAAGCTTTCTTT.

This clone appeared a few times. The chain links TRBV9 to TRBJ2-5, with D perhaps matching TRBD2 (7 bases). The CDR3 is 18 residues long. Trimming stripped 0 bases from V and 4 bases from J, with 22 bases between. Germline loops: CDR1 SGDLS, CDR2 YYNGEE. This CDR3 reads CASSVGGAGGRGGETQYF. The CDR3 DNA reads as TGTGCCAGCAGCGTAGGGGGGGCTGGCGGGAGAGGGGGAGAGACCCAGTACTTC. Full variable domain (remainder filled in from reference TRBV9 and TRBJ2-5): DSGVTQTPKHLITATGQRVTLRCSPRSGDLSVYWYQQSLDQGLQFLIQYYNGEERAKGNILERFSAQQFPDLHSELNLSSLELGDSALYFCASSVGGAGGRGGETQYFGPGTRLLVL.

This sequence joins TRBV6-6 and TRBJ1-5; TRBD1 matches at 8 bases. The ends lost 3 bases at V and 6 bases at J; junction bases unmatched: 1. Germline CDR1 reads MNHNY; CDR2 reads SVGAGI (reference sequence). The CDR3 is made up of 13 amino acids. The CDR3 DNA follows: TGTGCCAGCAGTTATGACAGGGGTCAGCCCCAGCATTTT. Translating gives CASSYDRGQPQHF.

The chain has TRBV6-5 and TRBJ2-2; D is possibly TRBD1 (5 bases). CDR3 length equals 16 residues. V was clipped by 2 bases and J by 0 bases, with 10 bases between them. The germline V gene encodes CDR1 MNHEY and CDR2 SVGAGI. Here the CDR3 reads CASSYGWGPNTGELFF. The CDR3 DNA reads as TGTGCCAGCAGTTACGGGTGGGGCCCGAACACCGGGGAGCTGTTTTTT.

The chain uses TRBV7-3 and TRBJ1-4; D is uncertain. CDR3 length: 17 amino acids. Deletions cut 4 bases from V and 3 bases from J, with 18 bases between. From germline, CDR1 is SGHTA and CDR2 FQGTGA. CDR3: CASSYSEHWAANEKLFF. The CDR3 coding sequence is TGTGCCAGCAGCTATAGCGAACACTGGGCGGCTAATGAAAAACTGTTTTTT.

This clone was found a few times. V and J are TRBV5-8 and TRBJ2-5, with TRBD1 matching over 8 bases. J was trimmed by 0 bases and V by 6 bases; bases with no gene match: 7. Germline values: CDR1 SGHTS, CDR2 YDEGEE. The CDR3 has 15 amino acids. The CDR3 region is CASTRTGFYQETQYF. The CDR3 DNA follows: TGTGCCAGCACCCGGACAGGGTTTTACCAAGAGACCCAGTACTTC.

The V and J genes are TRBV6-5 and TRBJ2-7, with D possibly matching TRBD2 (5 bases). V lost 5 bases, J lost 0 bases, and 14 bases lay in between. The V gene's germline CDR1 is MNHEY and CDR2 SVGAGI. The CDR3 runs 15 residues. The CDR3 reads CASSLERKSSYEQYF. CDR3 DNA: TGTGCCAGCAGTCTCGAGCGGAAAAGCTCCTACGAGCAGTACTTC.

The chain links TRBV28 to TRBJ2-5; D might be TRBD1 (5 bases). Germline CDR1 is MDHEN and CDR2 is SYDVKM. This CDR3 has 14 amino acids. V was cut by 6 bases and J by 2 bases, with 13 bases left in between. In DNA, the CDR3 is TGTGCCAGCAGCTTTGGGGCAGCTCAAGAGACCCAGTACTTC. This codes for CASSFGAAQETQYF.

The chain couples TRBV29-1 to TRBJ1-4; D is uncertain. The germline V and J ends were trimmed by 7 bases and 0 bases, with 3 bases remaining between them. Germline CDR1 and CDR2: SQVTM and ANQGSEA. The CDR3 is 11 amino acids. DNA for the CDR3: TGCAGCGCAGCAACTAATGAAAAACTGTTTTTT. Amino acids: CSAATNEKLFF.

The genes are TRBV5-1 and TRBJ2-3, with D perhaps matching TRBD2 (6 bases). Germline assignment: CDR1 SGHRS and CDR2 YFSETQ. The CDR3 length is 14 residues. Trimming took off 0 bases at V and 2 bases at J, with 7 bases between the two ends. CDR3 sequence reads: CASSLGEDTDTQYF. The CDR3 nucleotides read TGCGCCAGCAGCTTGGGGGAGGACACAGATACGCAGTATTTT.

V usage is TRBV5-1 and J usage is TRBJ1-4, with 7 bases lining up with TRBD1. The CDR3 has 14 residues. Germline V CDR1 and CDR2: SGHRS, YFSETQ. V gave up 0 bases and J gave up 8 bases; unmatched junction bases: 4. In nucleotides, the CDR3 is TGCGCCAGCAGCTTGGGAGGGGGCGGCGAAAAACTGTTTTTT. Amino acid sequence: CASSLGGGGEKLFF.

This clone was counted between two and nine times. The rearrangement uses TRBV28 and TRBJ2-5, with 9 bases identical to TRBD1. The ends lost 6 bases at V and 4 bases at J; junction bases unmatched: 3. This CDR3 comprises 13 residues. The germline CDR1 and CDR2 sequences are MDHEN and SYDVKM. This chain's CDR3 is CASRETGGETQYF. CDR3 DNA: TGTGCCAGCAGGGAGACAGGGGGAGAGACCCAGTACTTC. The variable domain in full, with the rest retrieved from reference TRBV28 and TRBJ2-5, is DVKVTQSSRYLVKRTGEKVFLECVQDMDHENMFWYRQDPGLGLRLIYFSYDVKMKEKGDIPEGYSVSREKKERFSLILESASTNQTSMYLCASRETGGETQYFGPGTRLLVL.

This chain joins TRBV28 and TRBJ2-5; D may be TRBD1 or TRBD2 (6 bases each). The CDR3 totals 15 residues. Germline V CDR1 and CDR2: MDHEN, SYDVKM. The V and J ends lost 2 bases and 1 base respectively, with 11 bases between them. CDR3 amino acids: CASSLGGGIQETQYF. The CDR3 nucleotides read TGTGCCAGCAGTTTAGGAGGGGGGATCCAAGAGACCCAGTACTTC. Supplemented by reference TRBV28 and TRBJ2-5, the full variable domain reads DVKVTQSSRYLVKRTGEKVFLECVQDMDHENMFWYRQDPGLGLRLIYFSYDVKMKEKGDIPEGYSVSREKKERFSLILESASTNQTSMYLCASSLGGGIQETQYFGPGTRLLVL.

This chain connects TRBV7-3 to TRBJ2-2, with D possibly being TRBD1 or TRBD2 (6 bases each). The CDR3 is 15 amino acids. Germline V CDR1 and CDR2: SGHTA, FQGTGA. Between the trimmed V and J ends, which lost 6 bases and 2 bases, there was a span of 13 bases. The CDR3 nucleotides read TGTGCCAGCAGTAAAGGGGGGAGCAACACCGGGGAGCTGTTTTTT. The encoded protein is CASSKGGSNTGELFF.

V is TRBV11-2 and J is TRBJ2-2, with D possibly being TRBD2 (6 bases). CDR3 length: 16 residues. CDR1 is SGHAT and CDR2 is FQNNGV in the germline V gene. Deletions cut 5 bases from V and 0 bases from J, with 13 bases between. The CDR3 sequence: CASSLKGTSNTGELFF. The CDR3 coding sequence is TGTGCCAGCAGCCTAAAGGGGACTTCGAACACCGGGGAGCTGTTTTTT. The complete variable domain, with remaining parts taken from reference TRBV11-2 and TRBJ2-2, reads EAGVAQSPRYKIIEKRQSVAFWCNPISGHATLYWYQQILGQGPKLLIQFQNNGVVDDSQLPKDRFSAERLKGVDSTLKIQPAKLEDSAVYLCASSLKGTSNTGELFFGEGSRLTVL.

The chain joins TRBV30 to TRBJ1-5, with D possibly TRBD1 on 5 matching bases. The V and J ends lost 5 bases and 1 base respectively, with 15 bases between them. CDR1 and CDR2 from the germline V gene are GTSNPN and SVGIG (reference sequence). The length of the CDR3 is 15 residues. Here the CDR3 reads CAWGAQTLSNQPQHF. In DNA, the CDR3 is TGTGCCTGGGGGGCTCAGACCCTAAGCAATCAGCCCCAGCATTTT. The whole variable domain, remainder taken from reference TRBV30 and TRBJ1-5, is SQTIHQWPATLVQPVGSPLSLECTVEGTSNPNLYWYRQAAGRGLQLLFYSVGIGQISSEVPQNLSASRPQDRQFILSSKKLLLSDSGFYLCAWGAQTLSNQPQHFGDGTRLSIL.

This clone was observed a single time. The CDR3 loop reads CATYPTGSYEQYF. CDR3 sequence (DNA): TGTGCCACTTACCCTACAGGATCCTACGAGCAGTACTTC. The chain joins TRBV10-3 to TRBJ2-7; possible D gene TRBD1, 5 bases. V was trimmed by 10 bases and J by 1 base, leaving 14 bases between them. CDR3 length: 13 amino acids. CDR1 and CDR2 (germline): ENHRY, SYGVKD.

The V gene is TRBV28, the J gene TRBJ1-2, with TRBD1 as a possible D gene (5 bases). Germline assignment: CDR1 MDHEN and CDR2 SYDVKM. This CDR3 is built from 11 residues. V dropped 6 bases and J dropped 8 bases, with 10 bases sitting between them. CDR3 in amino acids: CASRTVRGYTF. CDR3 bases: TGTGCCAGCAGGACAGTTAGAGGCTACACCTTC.